This record looks at one T cell receptor (beta chain) sequence and its context. What it binds is unknown. Read coverage stops 3 residues before the CDR3 terminus; the germline J gene supplies the remainder. Trimming shortened V by 5 bases and J by 0 bases, and 12 bases separated the two germline ends. Germline CDR1 SNHLY, CDR2 FYNNEI. The CDR3 consists of 15 residues. This specimen belongs to a study of T cells in women clearing cervical HPV infection. Study-wide context: Donors had HPV16-related CIN3 or worse; 2 had invasive cancer. Study-level findings and limits: Repertoire richness, not evenness, was significantly elevated in CIN3+ cases versus controls. Richness plus V gene abundances separated cases from controls with AUC about 0.87.

This table comes from immunoSEQ multiplex PCR, and its TCRdb copy is limited to in-frame clones, with some not included. This sample contains about 35,000 clones. The sequenced sample consisted of blood buffy coat. The clonotype originates from a woman between 18 and 70 years old with a cervical HPV16 infection that either progressed to CIN3+ or cleared (not recorded which). The V gene is TRBV2, the J gene TRBJ2-3; D gene unclear. The covered CDR3 bases are TGTGCCAGCAGTACAAGATCACCTAGCACAGATACG. The encoded protein is CASSTRSPSTDT. The whole CDR3 reads CASSTRSPSTDTQYF.